These 26 T cell receptor beta chains were sequenced from one sample in a study of T cells after yellow fever vaccination. TCRdb fed the 5' RACE reads into MiXCR, producing one record per CDR3 protein. There are roughly 500,000 distinct CDR3 sequences in the sample; approximately 21% occur only once, and roughly an eighth lies in the top ten. The sequencing used PBMCs, collected 15 days after the yellow fever booster vaccination. The receptors come from a man between 25 and 39 years old who received the YFV17D yellow fever vaccine.

The J gene is TRBJ2-7, the V gene TRBV20-1; a possible D gene is TRBD2 (6 bases). Germline CDR1 is DFQATT and CDR2 is SNEGSKA (reference sequence). This CDR3 is built from 13 residues. V gave up 3 bases and J gave up 2 bases, with 11 bases separating them. The CDR3, as DNA: TGCAGTGCTAGTTTTAGCGGTGCCTACGAGCAGTACTTC. Amino acids: CSASFSGAYEQYF.

This clonotype showed up just a few times. The V gene is TRBV5-1, the J gene TRBJ2-1; no clear D. Germline V lookup: CDR1 SGHRS, CDR2 YFSETQ. The CDR3 consists of 13 residues. Deletions cut 2 bases from V and 3 bases from J, with 6 bases between. DNA of the CDR3: TGCGCCAGCAGCTTCGAGGTCTACAATGAGCAGTTCTTC. Residues: CASSFEVYNEQFF.

CDR3 bases: TGTGCCACCAGCTCAGGTTTTCGAGATACGCAGTATTTT. Its translation: CATSSGFRDTQYF. The rearrangement links TRBV15 to TRBJ2-3; D is ambiguous. Trimming left V 5 bases short and J 5 bases short, with 11 bases between. Germline V gene sequence: CDR1 LNHNV, CDR2 YYDKDF (reference sequence). This CDR3 has 13 amino acids.

This clonotype was picked up many times. The V and J genes are TRBV5-1 and TRBJ2-3; possibly TRBD1 for D (6 bases). The CDR3 has 14 amino acids. V lost 0 bases to trimming and J lost 3 bases, with 8 bases between them. Germline loops: CDR1 SGHRS, CDR2 YFSETQ. CDR3 bases: TGCGCCAGCAGCTTGGGGACAGTAACAGATACGCAGTATTTT. Its translation is CASSLGTVTDTQYF.

The chain has TRBV20-1 and TRBJ2-1; TRBD2 matches at 13 bases. Germline CDR1 is DFQATT and CDR2 is SNEGSKA (reference sequence). Unmatched junction bases numbered 9, after V lost 5 bases and J lost 8 bases. This CDR3 spans 15 amino acids. DNA for the CDR3: TGCAGTGCTTTTTCAACTAGCGGGAGGGCCGATGAGCAGTTCTTC. Encoded protein: CSAFSTSGRADEQFF.

This clonotype was seen a few times. This rearrangement joins TRBV2 to TRBJ2-7; unclear D gene. The CDR3 consists of 10 residues. The germline V gene encodes CDR1 SNHLY and CDR2 FYNNEI. The V and J ends lost 6 bases and 5 bases respectively, with 5 bases between them. CDR3 in amino acids: CASRGDEQYF. The CDR3 nucleotides are TGTGCCAGCAGAGGTGACGAGCAGTACTTC.

The J gene is TRBJ2-7, the V gene TRBV2, with TRBD2 matching 15 bases. Germline lookup yields CDR1 SNHLY and CDR2 FYNNEI. The CDR3 spans 15 residues. V shed 8 bases and J 5 bases; nucleotides not matched to a gene: 7. This CDR3 reads CASGGLAGGGDEQYF. CDR3 nucleotide sequence: TGTGCCAGCGGGGGACTAGCGGGAGGAGGCGACGAGCAGTACTTC.

The rearrangement joins TRBV6-2 or TRBV6-3 to TRBJ2-6; TRBD1 matches 7 bases. The CDR3 length is 15 residues. The V and J ends lost 6 bases and 3 bases, in that order; junction bases with no gene match: 5. Germline values: CDR1 MNHEY, CDR2 SVGEGT. Here the CDR3 DNA reads TGTGCCAGCAGCGATACAGGGGATGGGGCCAACGTCCTGACTTTC. Amino acids: CASSDTGDGANVLTF.

The J gene is TRBJ1-1, the V gene TRBV20-1, with a weak D call TRBD1 (5 bases). Germline V gene data show CDR1 as DFQATT and CDR2 as SNEGSKA (reference sequence). The CDR3 loop spans 15 amino acids. The V gene lost 6 bases and the J gene lost 3 bases, with 20 bases spanning the gap. In DNA form, the CDR3 reads TGCAGTGCCCCCCGGGGCACTCCCCTCGACACTGAAGCTTTCTTT. It translates to CSAPRGTPLDTEAFF.

The gene calls are TRBV20-1 and TRBJ1-2; D remains unclear. In germline, CDR1 is DFQATT, CDR2 SNEGSKA (reference sequence). The CDR3 consists of 12 residues. V dropped 4 bases and J dropped 0 bases, with 6 bases sitting between them. The CDR3 region has the DNA TGCAGTGCTAAAGCCGCTAACTATGGCTACACCTTC. Encoded protein: CSAKAANYGYTF.

Only a few counts were recorded for this clonotype. This rearrangement joins TRBV5-5 to TRBJ2-5, with D possibly matching TRBD1 (8 bases). This CDR3 spans 16 amino acids. V was pared by 7 bases and J by 5 bases, with 24 bases between. CDR1 and CDR2 from the germline V gene are SGHKS and YYEKEE (reference sequence). This chain's CDR3 is CASSVGGAGGFETQYF. For the CDR3, the DNA is TGTGCCAGCTCCGTGGGGGGGGCAGGGGGCTTTGAGACCCAGTACTTC.

CDR3 protein: CATSDSGLAGYEQFF. CDR3 sequence (DNA): TGTGCCACCAGTGATTCGGGACTAGCGGGTTATGAGCAGTTCTTC. The rearrangement joins TRBV24-1 to TRBJ2-1; 12 bases map to TRBD2. V was pared by 2 bases and J by 8 bases, with 3 bases of the junction left unmatched. CDR1 KGHDR and CDR2 SFDVKD come from the germline V gene. The CDR3 is made up of 15 amino acids.

This clonotype was recorded a few times. V usage is TRBV28 and J usage is TRBJ2-7; TRBD1 might be the D (5 bases). The CDR3 covers 14 residues. Trimming shortened V by 2 bases and J by 6 bases, and 14 bases separated the two germline ends. The germline CDR1 and CDR2 sequences are MDHEN and SYDVKM. CDR3 residues: CASSLPQDGSEQYF. In DNA form, the CDR3 reads TGTGCCAGCAGTTTACCACAGGACGGTAGCGAGCAGTACTTC.

The DNA for the CDR3 is TGTGCCACCACTCCCGGGACAGGGACAGAGACCCAGTACTTC. It is translated as CATTPGTGTETQYF. The chain recombines TRBV9 with TRBJ2-5; TRBD1 matches 9 bases. The germline V gene encodes CDR1 SGDLS and CDR2 YYNGEE. The CDR3 is 14 residues long. V lost 9 bases to trimming and J lost 4 bases; unmatched junction nucleotides: 10.

V and J are TRBV10-3 and TRBJ2-4; D assignment may be TRBD1 or TRBD2 (5 bases each). The CDR3 has 13 amino acids. Germline V gives CDR1 ENHRY, CDR2 SYGVKD. Trimming removed 2 bases from V and 12 bases from J, with 14 bases in between. CDR3 region: CAISEGGTGPQYF. The CDR3 nucleotides are TGTGCCATCAGTGAGGGGGGAACGGGCCCTCAGTACTTC.

Only a few counts were recorded for this clonotype. The chain joins TRBV6-5 to TRBJ2-2; maybe TRBD2 (6 bases). CDR3 length: 18 residues. V gave up 4 bases and J gave up 0 bases, with 18 bases separating them. The germline V gene has CDR1 MNHEY and CDR2 SVGAGI. The CDR3 DNA sequence: TGTGCCAGCAGTTCCGGAGGGATGACAAACCCGAACACCGGGGAGCTGTTTTTT. It translates to CASSSGGMTNPNTGELFF.

This clonotype was counted a single time. The rearrangement links TRBV6-1 to TRBJ2-2; D ambiguous. The CDR3 has 16 amino acids. Germline V gene lookup returns CDR1 MNHNS and CDR2 SASEGT. Trimming stripped 6 bases from V and 0 bases from J, with 14 bases between. CDR3 loop: CASSSRAYSNTGELFF. In DNA form, the CDR3 reads TGTGCCAGCAGCTCCCGGGCATACTCGAACACCGGGGAGCTGTTTTTT.

This clonotype was seen only a few times. The chain combines TRBV20-1 with TRBJ1-1; 9 bases are a match to TRBD1. The CDR3 contains 14 residues. Germline V gene data show CDR1 as DFQATT and CDR2 as SNEGSKA (reference sequence). The ends lost 6 bases at V and 4 bases at J; junction bases unmatched: 9. As DNA, the CDR3 is TGCAGTGCGGTACAGGGGGCCGGAGGCACTGAAGCTTTCTTT. This encodes CSAVQGAGGTEAFF.

The chain carries TRBV6-2 or TRBV6-3 and TRBJ2-3; D is uncertain. The CDR3 loop spans 11 amino acids. Germline CDR1 reads MNHEY; CDR2 reads SVGEGT. V was clipped by 6 bases and J by 11 bases, with 12 bases between them. The CDR3 DNA reads as TGTGCCAGCAGCTCAACCCCAAGGCAGTATTTT. This gives the protein CASSSTPRQYF.

The chain carries TRBV7-2 and TRBJ2-1, with 7 positions matching TRBD2. Germline CDR1 SGHTA, CDR2 FQGNSA. This CDR3 is built from 16 residues. V lost 6 bases to trimming and J lost 3 bases; unmatched junction nucleotides: 11. CDR3 bases: TGTGCCAGCAGGTCTCCTAGCGGAGGGTTCTACAATGAGCAGTTCTTC. It encodes CASRSPSGGFYNEQFF.

This clonotype was counted a few times. J is TRBJ2-7 and V is TRBV20-1, with 13 bases aligning to TRBD2. This CDR3 has 14 residues. V shed 1 base, J shed 7 bases, and the junction held 4 bases outside the gene matches. Germline V gene sequence: CDR1 DFQATT, CDR2 SNEGSKA (reference sequence). The CDR3 is CSARGGLAGTEQYF. CDR3 in DNA: TGCAGTGCTAGAGGGGGACTAGCGGGAACAGAGCAGTACTTC.

This clonotype occurred a few times. V gene TRBV5-4 combines with J gene TRBJ1-1, with 12 bases that match TRBD1. The CDR3 sequence is 16 residues long. The V gene's germline CDR1 is SGHNT and CDR2 YYREEE (reference sequence). After removal of 4 bases from V and 3 bases from J, the junction contained 7 bases not matched to a gene. The CDR3 sequence is CASSIRDRGLYTEAFF. The CDR3 DNA follows: TGTGCCAGCAGCATCCGGGACAGGGGGCTTTACACTGAAGCTTTCTTT.

This clonotype was counted between two and nine times. The chain uses TRBV20-1 and TRBJ1-3; D is unclear. Per germline, CDR1 DFQATT and CDR2 SNEGSKA (reference sequence). Trimming took off 2 bases at V and 5 bases at J, with 4 bases between the two ends. The length of the CDR3 is 11 residues. This CDR3 is CSARLRNTIYF. For the CDR3, the DNA is TGCAGTGCTAGATTAAGAAACACCATATATTTT.

This clonotype was detected ten times or more. The chain joins TRBV15 to TRBJ2-3; no clear D gene. Germline V gene lookup returns CDR1 LNHNV and CDR2 YYDKDF (reference sequence). V lost 8 bases to trimming and J lost 4 bases, with 10 bases between them. The CDR3 sequence is 12 residues long. Written as DNA, the CDR3 is TGTGCCACCGGAATAAGGGCAGATACGCAGTATTTT. Translating gives CATGIRADTQYF.

Comment on this clonotype: One junction end does not reproduce the germline sequence, and a read error may be involved. The chain is built from TRBV7-7 and TRBJ2-7; a weak D match, TRBD2 (6 bases). The CDR3 consists of 15 residues. Germline V gives CDR1 SSHAT, CDR2 FNYEAQ (reference sequence). This CDR3 is CASSSTQGGSAEQYF. The DNA for the CDR3 is TGTGCTAGCAGCTCGACCCAGGGAGGATCGGCCGAGCAGTACTTC.

This clonotype was seen only a few times. J is TRBJ2-1 and V is TRBV20-1, with TRBD2 identical over 8 bases. Per the germline V gene, CDR1 is DFQATT and CDR2 is SNEGSKA (reference sequence). V shed 3 bases, J shed 7 bases, and the junction held 8 bases outside the gene matches. The CDR3 is made up of 14 amino acids. The CDR3 DNA follows: TGCAGTGCTAGCGCCGGACTAGCTGGTAATGAGCAGTTCTTC. Protein: CSASAGLAGNEQFF.